This T cell receptor (beta chain) came from a study of blood T cell repertoires in COVID-19. Method: immunoSEQ multiplex PCR; TCRdb's copy keeps in-frame clones and lacks some. The sample includes some 450,000 clones, around nine tenths of them seen just once. The sequencing input was peripheral blood. The source of this sequence is a man younger than 35 with COVID-19, enrolled during active disease.

CDR3: CASTSGVRTDTQYF. The CDR3 DNA reads as TGCGCCAGCACCTCAGGGGTCCGCACAGATACGCAGTATTTT. The J gene is TRBJ2-3, the V gene TRBV5-1; a weak D match, TRBD1 (6 bases). The ends were cut back, 6 bases at V and 1 base at J, with 12 bases in the middle. CDR1 and CDR2 from the germline V gene are SGHRS and YFSETQ. The length of the CDR3 is 14 residues.